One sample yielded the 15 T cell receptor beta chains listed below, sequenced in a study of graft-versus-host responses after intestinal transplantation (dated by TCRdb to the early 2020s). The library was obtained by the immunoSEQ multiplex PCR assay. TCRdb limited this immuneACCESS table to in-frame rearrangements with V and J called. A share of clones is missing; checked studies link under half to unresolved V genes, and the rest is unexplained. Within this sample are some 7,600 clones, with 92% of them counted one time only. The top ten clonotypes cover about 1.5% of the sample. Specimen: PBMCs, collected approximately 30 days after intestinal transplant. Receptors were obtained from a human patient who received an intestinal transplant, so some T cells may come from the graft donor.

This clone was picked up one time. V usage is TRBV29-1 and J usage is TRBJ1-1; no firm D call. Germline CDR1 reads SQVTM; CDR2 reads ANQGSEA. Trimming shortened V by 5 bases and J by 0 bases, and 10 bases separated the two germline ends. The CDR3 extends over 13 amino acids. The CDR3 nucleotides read TGCAGCGTTCCCGGCAGCTTGAACACTGAAGCTTTCTTT. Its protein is CSVPGSLNTEAFF.

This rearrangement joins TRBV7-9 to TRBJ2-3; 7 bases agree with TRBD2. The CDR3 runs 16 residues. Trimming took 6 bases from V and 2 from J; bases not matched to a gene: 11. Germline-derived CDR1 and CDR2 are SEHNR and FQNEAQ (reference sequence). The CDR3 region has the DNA TGTGCCAGCAGATTCCAAAGCGGGGCATTCACAGATACGCAGTATTTT. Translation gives CASRFQSGAFTDTQYF.

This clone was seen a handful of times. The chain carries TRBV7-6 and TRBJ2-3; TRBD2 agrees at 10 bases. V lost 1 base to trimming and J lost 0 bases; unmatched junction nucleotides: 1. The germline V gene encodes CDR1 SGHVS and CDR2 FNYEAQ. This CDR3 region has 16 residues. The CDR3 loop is CASSLGAGGSTDTQYF. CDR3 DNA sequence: TGTGCCAGCAGCTTAGGAGCGGGGGGGAGCACAGATACGCAGTATTTT.

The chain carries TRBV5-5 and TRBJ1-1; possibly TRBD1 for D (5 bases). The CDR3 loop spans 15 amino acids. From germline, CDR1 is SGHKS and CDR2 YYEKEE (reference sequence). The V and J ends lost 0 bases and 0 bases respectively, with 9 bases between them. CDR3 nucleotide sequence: TGTGCCAGCAGCTTGGGCGCAGGGATGAACACTGAAGCTTTCTTT. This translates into CASSLGAGMNTEAFF. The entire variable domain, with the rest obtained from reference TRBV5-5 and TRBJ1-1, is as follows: DAGVTQSPTHLIKTRGQQVTLRCSPISGHKSVSWYQQVLGQGPQFIFQYYEKEERGRGNFPDRFSARQFPNYSSELNVNALLLGDSALYLCASSLGAGMNTEAFFGQGTRLTVV.

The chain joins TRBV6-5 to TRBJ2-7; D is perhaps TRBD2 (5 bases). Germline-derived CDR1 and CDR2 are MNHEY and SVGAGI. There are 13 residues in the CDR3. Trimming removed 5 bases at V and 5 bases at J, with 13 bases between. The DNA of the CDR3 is TGTGCCAGCAGTCCTAGTGGGAGCAACGAGCAGTACTTC. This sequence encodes CASSPSGSNEQYF.

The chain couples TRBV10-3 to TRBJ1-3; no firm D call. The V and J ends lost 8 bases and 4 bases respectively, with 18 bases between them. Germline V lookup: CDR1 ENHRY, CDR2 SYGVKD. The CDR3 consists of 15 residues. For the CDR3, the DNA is TGTGCCATCGGCCAGACTTCTCAGCTCGGAAACACCATATATTTT. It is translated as CAIGQTSQLGNTIYF.

The CDR3 spells CASSPIGGQQFF. In DNA, the CDR3 is TGTGCCAGCAGTCCCATCGGGGGTCAGCAGTTCTTC. V is TRBV7-2 and J is TRBJ2-1; maybe TRBD2 (6 bases). Trimming shortened V by 6 bases and J by 11 bases, and 14 bases separated the two germline ends. Looked up from germline, CDR1 is SGHTA and CDR2 is FQGNSA. The CDR3 is made up of 12 amino acids.

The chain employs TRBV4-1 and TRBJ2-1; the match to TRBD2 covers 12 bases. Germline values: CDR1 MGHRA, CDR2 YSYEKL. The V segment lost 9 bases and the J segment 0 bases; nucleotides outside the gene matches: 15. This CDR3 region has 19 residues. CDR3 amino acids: CASYGWLAGGLSSYNEQFF. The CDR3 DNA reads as TGCGCCAGTTACGGATGGCTAGCGGGGGGGTTAAGCTCCTACAATGAGCAGTTCTTC.

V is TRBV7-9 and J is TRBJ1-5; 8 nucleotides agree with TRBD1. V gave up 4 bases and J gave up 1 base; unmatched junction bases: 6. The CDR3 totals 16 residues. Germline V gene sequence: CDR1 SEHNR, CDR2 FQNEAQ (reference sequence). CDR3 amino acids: CASSSGQGGSNQPQHF. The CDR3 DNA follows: TGTGCCAGCAGCTCAGGACAGGGTGGCAGCAATCAGCCCCAGCATTTT.

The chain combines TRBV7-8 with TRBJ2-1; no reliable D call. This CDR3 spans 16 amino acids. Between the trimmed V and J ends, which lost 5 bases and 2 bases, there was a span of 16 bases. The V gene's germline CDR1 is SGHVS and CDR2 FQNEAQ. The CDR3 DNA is TGTGCCAGCAGCCCCTTTGCTACCAACCCCTACAATGAGCAGTTCTTC. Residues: CASSPFATNPYNEQFF.

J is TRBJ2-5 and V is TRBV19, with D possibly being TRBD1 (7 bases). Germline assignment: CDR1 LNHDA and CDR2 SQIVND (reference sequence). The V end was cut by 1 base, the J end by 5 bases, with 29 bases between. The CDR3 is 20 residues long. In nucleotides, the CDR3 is TGTGCCAGTAGTATAGTCCCTTCACTTCCGACTAGGGGGCTAGAGGAGACCCAGTACTTC. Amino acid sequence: CASSIVPSLPTRGLEETQYF.

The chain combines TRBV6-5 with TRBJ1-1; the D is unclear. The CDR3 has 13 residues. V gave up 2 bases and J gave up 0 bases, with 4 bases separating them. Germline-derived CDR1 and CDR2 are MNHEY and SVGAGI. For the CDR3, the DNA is TGTGCCAGCAGTTACAACATGAACACTGAAGCTTTCTTT. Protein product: CASSYNMNTEAFF.

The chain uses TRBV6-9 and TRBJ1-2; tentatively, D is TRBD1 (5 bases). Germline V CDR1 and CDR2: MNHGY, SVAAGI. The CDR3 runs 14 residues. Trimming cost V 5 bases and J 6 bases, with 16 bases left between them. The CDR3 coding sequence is TGTGCCAGCAGTCACCGGGGCCCGTGGCATGGCTACACCTTC. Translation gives CASSHRGPWHGYTF.

The CDR3 spells CASSLDTYEQYF. CDR3 DNA sequence: TGTGCCAGCAGCCTTGACACCTACGAGCAGTACTTC. The gene calls are TRBV11-2 and TRBJ2-7, with unresolved D. V was trimmed by 5 bases and J by 2 bases, leaving 7 bases between them. Germline-derived CDR1 and CDR2 are SGHAT and FQNNGV. The CDR3 has 12 residues.

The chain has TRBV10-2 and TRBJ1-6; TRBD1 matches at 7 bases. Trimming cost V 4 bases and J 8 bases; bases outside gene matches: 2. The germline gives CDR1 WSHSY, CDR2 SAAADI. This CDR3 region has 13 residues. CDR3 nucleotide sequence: TGCGCCAGCAGTGCAGGGGGGTATTCACCCCTCCACTTT. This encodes CASSAGGYSPLHF.